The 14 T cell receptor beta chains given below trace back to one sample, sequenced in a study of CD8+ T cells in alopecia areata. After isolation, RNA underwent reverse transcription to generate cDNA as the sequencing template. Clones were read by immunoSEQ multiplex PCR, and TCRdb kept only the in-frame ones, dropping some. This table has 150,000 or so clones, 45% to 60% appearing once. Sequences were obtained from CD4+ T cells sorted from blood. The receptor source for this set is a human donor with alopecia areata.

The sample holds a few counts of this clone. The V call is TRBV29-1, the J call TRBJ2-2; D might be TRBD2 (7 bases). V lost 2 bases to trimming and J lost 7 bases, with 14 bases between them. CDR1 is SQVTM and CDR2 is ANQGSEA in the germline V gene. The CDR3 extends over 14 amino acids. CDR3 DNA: TGCAGCGTTGAACGGCAGGGGAGGGACGGGGAGCTGTTTTTT. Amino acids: CSVERQGRDGELFF.

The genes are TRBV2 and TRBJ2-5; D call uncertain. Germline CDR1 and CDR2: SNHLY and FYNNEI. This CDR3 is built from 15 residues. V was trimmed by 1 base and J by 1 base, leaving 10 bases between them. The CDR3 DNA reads TGTGCCAGCAGTGAAGTCTCTCCAATCCAAGAGACCCAGTACTTC. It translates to CASSEVSPIQETQYF. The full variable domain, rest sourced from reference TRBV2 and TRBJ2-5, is EPEVTQTPSHQVTQMGQEVILRCVPISNHLYFYWYRQILGQKVEFLVSFYNNEISEKSEIFDDQFSVERPDGSNFTLKIRSTKLEDSAMYFCASSEVSPIQETQYFGPGTRLLVL.

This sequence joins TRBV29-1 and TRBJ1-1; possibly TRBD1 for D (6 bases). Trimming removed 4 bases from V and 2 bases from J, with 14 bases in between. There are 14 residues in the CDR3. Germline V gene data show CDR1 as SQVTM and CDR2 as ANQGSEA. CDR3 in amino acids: CSVASGTSNTEAFF. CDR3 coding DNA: TGCAGCGTTGCTAGCGGGACAAGTAACACTGAAGCTTTCTTT.

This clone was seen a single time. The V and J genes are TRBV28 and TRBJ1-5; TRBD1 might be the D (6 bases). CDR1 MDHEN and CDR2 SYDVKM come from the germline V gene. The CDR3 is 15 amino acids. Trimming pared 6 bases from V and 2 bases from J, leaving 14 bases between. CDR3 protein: CASRLQGGGNQPQHF. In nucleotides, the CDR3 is TGTGCCAGCAGACTACAGGGTGGGGGCAATCAGCCCCAGCATTTT.

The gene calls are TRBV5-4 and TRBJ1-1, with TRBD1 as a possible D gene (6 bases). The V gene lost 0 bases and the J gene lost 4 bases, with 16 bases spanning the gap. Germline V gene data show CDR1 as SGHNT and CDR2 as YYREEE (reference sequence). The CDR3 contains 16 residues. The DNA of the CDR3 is TGTGCCAGCAGCTTGGGGGACATTGGGCGATTCACTGAAGCTTTCTTT. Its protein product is CASSLGDIGRFTEAFF.

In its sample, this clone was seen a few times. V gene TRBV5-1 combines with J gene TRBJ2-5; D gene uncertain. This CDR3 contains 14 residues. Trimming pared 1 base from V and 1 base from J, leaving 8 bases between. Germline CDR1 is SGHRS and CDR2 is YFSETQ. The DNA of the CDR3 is TGCGCCAGCAGCTTGCGGCCAACCCAAGAGACCCAGTACTTC. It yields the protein CASSLRPTQETQYF.

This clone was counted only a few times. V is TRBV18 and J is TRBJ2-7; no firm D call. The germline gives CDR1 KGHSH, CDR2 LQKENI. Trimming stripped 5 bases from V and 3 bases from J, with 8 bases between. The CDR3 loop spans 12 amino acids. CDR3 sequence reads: CASSGSGYEQYF. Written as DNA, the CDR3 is TGTGCCAGCTCAGGTAGTGGCTACGAGCAGTACTTC.

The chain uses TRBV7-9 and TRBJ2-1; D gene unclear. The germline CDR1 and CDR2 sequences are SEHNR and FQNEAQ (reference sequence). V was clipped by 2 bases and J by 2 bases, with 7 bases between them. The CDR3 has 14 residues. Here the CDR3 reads CASSLMAAYNEQFF. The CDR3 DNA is TGTGCCAGCAGCTTAATGGCAGCCTACAATGAGCAGTTCTTC.

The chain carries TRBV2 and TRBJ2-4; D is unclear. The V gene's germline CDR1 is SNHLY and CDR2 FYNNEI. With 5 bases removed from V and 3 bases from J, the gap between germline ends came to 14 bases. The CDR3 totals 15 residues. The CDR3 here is CASSRQAKGKNIQYF. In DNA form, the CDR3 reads TGTGCCAGCAGTCGTCAGGCCAAAGGCAAAAACATTCAGTACTTC.

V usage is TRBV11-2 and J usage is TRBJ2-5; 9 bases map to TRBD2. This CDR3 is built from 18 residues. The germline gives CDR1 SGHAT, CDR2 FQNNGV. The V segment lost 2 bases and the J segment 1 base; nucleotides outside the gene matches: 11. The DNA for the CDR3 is TGTGCCAGCAGCTTAAGTCTTTCTAGCGGGGCCTTCCAAGAGACCCAGTACTTC. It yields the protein CASSLSLSSGAFQETQYF. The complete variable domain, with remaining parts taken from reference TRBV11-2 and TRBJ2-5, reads EAGVAQSPRYKIIEKRQSVAFWCNPISGHATLYWYQQILGQGPKLLIQFQNNGVVDDSQLPKDRFSAERLKGVDSTLKIQPAKLEDSAVYLCASSLSLSSGAFQETQYFGPGTRLLVL.

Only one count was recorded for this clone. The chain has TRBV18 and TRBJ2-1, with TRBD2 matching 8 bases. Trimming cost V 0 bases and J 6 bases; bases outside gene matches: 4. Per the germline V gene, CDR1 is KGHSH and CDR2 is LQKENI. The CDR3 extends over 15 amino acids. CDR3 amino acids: CASSPPIAGLNEQFF. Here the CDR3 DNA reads TGTGCCAGCTCACCACCTATAGCGGGGCTCAATGAGCAGTTCTTC.

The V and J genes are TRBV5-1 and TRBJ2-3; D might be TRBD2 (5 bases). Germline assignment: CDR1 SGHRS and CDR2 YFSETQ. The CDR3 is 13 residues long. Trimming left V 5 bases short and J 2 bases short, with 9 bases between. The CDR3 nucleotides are TGCGCCAGCAGGGGAGTTCTCACAGATACGCAGTATTTT. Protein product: CASRGVLTDTQYF.

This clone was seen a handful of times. CDR3 nucleotides: TGCAGCGTTGATGGCAGGGGTATCGATGAGACCCAGTACTTC. Amino acid sequence: CSVDGRGIDETQYF. The J gene is TRBJ2-5, the V gene TRBV29-1; D may be TRBD1 (6 bases). There are 14 residues in the CDR3. Trimming took 3 bases from V and 5 from J, leaving 16 bases between them. Germline V gives CDR1 SQVTM, CDR2 ANQGSEA.

The CDR3 protein is CASSLGREFLNEQFF. CDR3 sequence (DNA): TGTGCCAGCAGCTTGGGGAGAGAATTCCTCAATGAGCAGTTCTTC. The rearrangement joins TRBV7-9 to TRBJ2-1; D is perhaps TRBD2 (5 bases). This CDR3 comprises 15 residues. The V gene's germline CDR1 is SEHNR and CDR2 FQNEAQ (reference sequence). V lost 3 bases, J lost 6 bases, and 15 bases lay in between.